These T cell receptor beta chains were read from a single sample in a study of T-cell reconstitution after alpha-beta-depleted transplantation in children. TCRdb re-called the PCR reads with MiXCR, one entry per CDR3 protein. The table has roughly 350,000 distinct CDR3 sequences, approximately 10% seen once; the top ten hold 2% to 3%. The sample was PBMCs from the stem cell graft donor, taken from the stem cell graft. Receptors were obtained from a human donor who donated a stem cell graft to a child with acute lymphoblastic leukemia. The CDR3 runs from the conserved cysteine through the conserved F or W. The D gene is left open where the match is weak. Some rows mark clone size as missing; the rest say once, few, many or name a class of expanded clone.

clone_size,d_call,v_call,j_call,cdr3_nt,cdr3_aa
many,TRBD1,TRBV20-1,TRBJ2-5,TGCAGTGCTACGGACAGGGAAGAGACCCAGTACTTC,CSATDREETQYF
many,.,TRBV20-1,TRBJ2-3,TGCAGTGCTAGCTCGCCCGAGGCGGATACGCAGTATTTT,CSASSPEADTQYF
many,TRBD1,TRBV20-1,TRBJ2-7,TGCAGTGCTAGACCGGGTAGACAGGGTAGCTCCTACGAGCAGTACTTC,CSARPGRQGSSYEQYF
few,TRBD1,TRBV7-6,TRBJ2-7,TGTGCCAGCAGCTTCGGACAGGGGGTCCACGAGCAGTACTTC,CASSFGQGVHEQYF
few,TRBD2,TRBV12-3/TRBV12-4,TRBJ2-1,TGTGCCAGCAGCCTCCCACTAGCGGGAGTTAGCAATGAGCAGTTCTTC,CASSLPLAGVSNEQFF
few,.,TRBV5-1,TRBJ2-3,TGCGCCAGCAGCTTGGACCGAGGGAGCCATACGCAGTATTTT,CASSLDRGSHTQYF
few,.,TRBV11-2,TRBJ2-3,TGTGCCAGCAGTACAGGGTCAGGTACGCAGTATTTT,CASSTGSGTQYF
few,TRBD1,TRBV5-5,TRBJ1-2,TGTGCCAGCAGCCTACAGGGGGCCGACTATGGCTACACCTTC,CASSLQGADYGYTF
.,.,TRBV19,TRBJ2-1,TGTGCCAGTGGCCTGAGCGGCTCCTCCTACAATGAGCAGTTCTTC,CASGLSGSSYNEQFF
many,TRBD1,TRBV5-1,TRBJ2-1,TGCGCCAGCTATAAAGGGGGCCTGAATGAGCAGTTCTTC,CASYKGGLNEQFF
.,TRBD1,TRBV5-1,TRBJ1-4,TGCGCCAGCAGCTGGACAGGGTTCGGTGAAAAACTGTTTTTT,CASSWTGFGEKLFF
many,.,TRBV10-3,TRBJ1-3,TGTGCCATCAGTCACCCTTTGTCTGGAAACACCATATATTTT,CAISHPLSGNTIYF
.,.,TRBV5-1,TRBJ2-6,TGCGCCAGCAGCGTAGATCCCTCTGGGGCCAACGTCCTGACTTTC,CASSVDPSGANVLTF
few,TRBD2,TRBV12-3/TRBV12-4,TRBJ2-2,TGTGCCAGCAGTTTAGGGCTAGCGGGACTGTCGAACACCGGGGAGCTGTTTTTT,CASSLGLAGLSNTGELFF
many,.,TRBV9,TRBJ2-3,TGTGCCAGCAGCCTCAGGACAGGCACAGATACGCAGTATTTT,CASSLRTGTDTQYF
.,.,TRBV15,TRBJ2-1,TGTGCCACCAGCAGGGAGACGCAACTAGACAATGAGCAGTTCTTC,CATSRETQLDNEQFF
many,.,TRBV20-1,TRBJ2-2,TGCAGTGCCGTCCCGGGCCCCCCCGGGGAGCTGTTTTTT,CSAVPGPPGELFF
few,.,TRBV20-1,TRBJ2-7,TGCAGTGCTAGTGCCGAGCTACCTTACGAGCAGTACTTC,CSASAELPYEQYF
.,.,TRBV10-3,TRBJ2-3,TGTGCCATCGGGAGTACAGATACGCAGTATTTT,CAIGSTDTQYF
many,TRBD2,TRBV10-2,TRBJ2-7,TGCGCCAGCAGTTCCGAAGGAGCGGGACCATTGTGCGAGCAGTACTTC,CASSSEGAGPLCEQYF
few,.,TRBV5-1,TRBJ2-7,TGCGCCAGCAGCGGTAAGGGCTACGAGCAGTACTTC,CASSGKGYEQYF
.,.,TRBV7-2,TRBJ1-2,TGTGCCAGCAGCTCCGGGCCCAACTATGGCTACACCTTC,CASSSGPNYGYTF
.,.,TRBV5-1,TRBJ2-7,TGCGCCAGCAGTTACCGGGACCCAAGCTCCTACGAGCAGTACTTC,CASSYRDPSSYEQYF
.,.,TRBV6-5,TRBJ2-3,TGTGCCACCGGCCTCCCCCAGGATACGCAGTATTTT,CATGLPQDTQYF